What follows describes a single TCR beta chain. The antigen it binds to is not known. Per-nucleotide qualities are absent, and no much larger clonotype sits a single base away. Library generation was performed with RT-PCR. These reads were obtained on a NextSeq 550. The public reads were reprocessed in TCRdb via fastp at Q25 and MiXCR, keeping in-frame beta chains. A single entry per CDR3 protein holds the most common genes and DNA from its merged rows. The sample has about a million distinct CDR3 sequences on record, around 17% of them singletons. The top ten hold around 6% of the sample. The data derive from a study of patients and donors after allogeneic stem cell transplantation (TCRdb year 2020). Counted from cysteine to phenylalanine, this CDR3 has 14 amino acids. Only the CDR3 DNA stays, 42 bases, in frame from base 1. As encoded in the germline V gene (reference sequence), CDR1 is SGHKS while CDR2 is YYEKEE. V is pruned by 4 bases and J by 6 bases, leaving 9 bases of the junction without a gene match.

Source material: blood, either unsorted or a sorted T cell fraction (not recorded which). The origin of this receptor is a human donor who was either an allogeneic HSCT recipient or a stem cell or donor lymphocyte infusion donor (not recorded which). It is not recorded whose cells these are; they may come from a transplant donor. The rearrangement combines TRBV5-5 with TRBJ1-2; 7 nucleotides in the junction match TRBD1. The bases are TGTGCCAGCAGCGATACCGGGACAGTTGATGGCTACACCTTC. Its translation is CASSDTGTVDGYTF.